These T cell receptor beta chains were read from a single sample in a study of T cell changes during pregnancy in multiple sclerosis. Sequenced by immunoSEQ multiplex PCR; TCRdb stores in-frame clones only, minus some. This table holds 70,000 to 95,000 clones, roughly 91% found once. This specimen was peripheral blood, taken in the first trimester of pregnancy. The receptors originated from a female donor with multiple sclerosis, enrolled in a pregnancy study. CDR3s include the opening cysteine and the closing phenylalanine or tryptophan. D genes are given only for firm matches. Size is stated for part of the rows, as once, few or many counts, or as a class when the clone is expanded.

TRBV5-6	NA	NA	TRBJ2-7	CASSLRGYYEQYF	TGTGCCAGCAGCTTGCGGGGATACTACGAGCAGTACTTC
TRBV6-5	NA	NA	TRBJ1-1	CASSYSVTGTNTEAFF	TGTGCCAGCAGTTACTCGGTCACAGGGACCAACACTGAAGCTTTCTTT
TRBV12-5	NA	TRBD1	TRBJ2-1	CASSGQESYNEQFF	TGTGCTAGTAGCGGACAGGAGTCTTACAATGAGCAGTTCTTC
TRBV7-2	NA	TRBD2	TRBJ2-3	CASSPRTSGGYTQYF	TGTGCCAGCAGCCCCCGGACTAGCGGGGGTTATACGCAGTATTTT
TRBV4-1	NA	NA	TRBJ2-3	CASSLPRDTQYF	TGCGCCAGCAGTCTCCCCCGAGATACGCAGTATTTT
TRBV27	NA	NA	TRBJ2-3	CASSLYQGMGTDTQYF	TGTGCCAGCAGTTTATACCAGGGAATGGGCACAGATACGCAGTATTTT
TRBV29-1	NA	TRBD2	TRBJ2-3	CSVGVLAGVDTQYF	TGCAGCGTTGGAGTACTAGCGGGGGTAGATACGCAGTATTTT
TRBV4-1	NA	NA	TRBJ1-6	CASSTGGQNNSPLHF	TGCGCCAGCAGCACCGGAGGCCAAAATAATTCACCCCTCCACTTT
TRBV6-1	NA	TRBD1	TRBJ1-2	CASSEVWTGSFGGYTF	TGTGCCAGCAGTGAGGTCTGGACAGGGAGTTTCGGAGGCTACACCTTC
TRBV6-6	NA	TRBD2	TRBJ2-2	CASKTGGGEWTGELFF	TGTGCCAGCAAGACGGGGGGGGGAGAATGGACCGGGGAGCTGTTTTTT
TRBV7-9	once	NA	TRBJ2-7	CASGSGSYEQYF	TGTGCCAGCGGCAGCGGATCCTACGAGCAGTACTTC
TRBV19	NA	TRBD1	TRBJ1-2	CASRMEWTGHSNFYGYTF	TGTGCCAGTAGAATGGAATGGACAGGCCATTCCAACTTCTATGGCTACACCTTC
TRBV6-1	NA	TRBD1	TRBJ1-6	CASSEQGARAPLHF	TGTGCCAGCAGTGAACAGGGGGCGCGCGCACCCCTCCACTTT
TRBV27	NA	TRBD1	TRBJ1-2	CASSLSATGGSGGYTF	TGTGCCAGCAGTTTATCTGCGACAGGGGGTAGTGGTGGCTACACCTTC
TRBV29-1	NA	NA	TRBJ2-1	CSVEDSLGEQFF	TGCAGCGTTGAGGACTCCCTGGGGGAGCAGTTCTTC
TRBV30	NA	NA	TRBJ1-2	CAWSRLDGYTF	TGTGCCTGGAGCCGACTAGATGGCTACACCTTC
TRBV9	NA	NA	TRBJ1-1	CASTDGRGDTEAFF	TGTGCCAGCACGGACGGGAGGGGGGACACTGAAGCTTTCTTT